This T cell receptor (beta chain) was obtained from a study of T cell responses to AZD1222 COVID-19 vaccine. Whole-study context: Pooling covered second doses at about 4 or about 12 weeks.

Details on this clone: Its antigen remains unidentified.

Trimming removed 2 bases from V and 3 bases from J; junction bases left unmatched: 5. The CDR3 is 15 amino acids. Germline lookup yields CDR1 SGHDT and CDR2 YYEEEE. Clones were read by immunoSEQ multiplex PCR, and TCRdb kept only the in-frame ones, dropping some. The sample carries 150,000 to 200,000 clones, 90% to 95% recorded once. Study-level findings and limits: The peak T cell response came first, and repertoires were sampled only after it.

V gene TRBV5-6 combines with J gene TRBJ2-5; TRBD1 matches at 9 bases. This TCR came from an adult in good health. This material consisted of peripheral blood, taken on day 0 of AZD1222 vaccination. The CDR3: CASSLVTGGEETQYF. The CDR3 DNA reads TGTGCCAGCAGCTTAGTCACAGGGGGCGAAGAGACCCAGTACTTC. The complete variable domain, with remaining parts taken from reference TRBV5-6 and TRBJ2-5, reads DAGVTQSPTHLIKTRGQQVTLRCSPKSGHDTVSWYQQALGQGPQFIFQYYEEEERQRGNFPDRFSGHQFPNYSSELNVNALLLGDSALYLCASSLVTGGEETQYFGPGTRLLVL.